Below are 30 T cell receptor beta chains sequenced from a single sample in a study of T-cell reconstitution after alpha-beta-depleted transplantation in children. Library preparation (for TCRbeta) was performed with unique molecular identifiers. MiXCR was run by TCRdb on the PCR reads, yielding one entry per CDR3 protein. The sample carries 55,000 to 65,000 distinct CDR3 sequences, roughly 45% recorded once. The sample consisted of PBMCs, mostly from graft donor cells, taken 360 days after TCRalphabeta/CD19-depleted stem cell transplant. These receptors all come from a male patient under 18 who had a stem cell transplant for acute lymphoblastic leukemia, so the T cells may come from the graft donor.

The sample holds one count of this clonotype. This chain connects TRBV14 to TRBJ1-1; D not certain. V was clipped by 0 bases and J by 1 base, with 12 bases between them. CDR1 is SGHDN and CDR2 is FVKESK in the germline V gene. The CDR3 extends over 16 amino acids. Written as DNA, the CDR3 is TGTGCCAGCAGCCAAGAGATACGGCGGGAGAACACTGAAGCTTTCTTT. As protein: CASSQEIRRENTEAFF.

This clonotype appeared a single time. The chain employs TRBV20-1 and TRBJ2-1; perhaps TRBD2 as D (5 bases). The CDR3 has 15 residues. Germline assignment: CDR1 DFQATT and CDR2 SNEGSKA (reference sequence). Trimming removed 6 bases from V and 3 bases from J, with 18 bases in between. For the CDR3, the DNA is TGCAGTGCCGCTACCACTAGTTCCCTCTACAATGAGCAGTTCTTC. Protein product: CSAATTSSLYNEQFF.

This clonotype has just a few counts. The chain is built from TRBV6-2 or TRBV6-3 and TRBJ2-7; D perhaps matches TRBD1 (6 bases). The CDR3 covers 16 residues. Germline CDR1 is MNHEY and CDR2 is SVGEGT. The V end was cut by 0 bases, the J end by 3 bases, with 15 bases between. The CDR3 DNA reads TGTGCCAGCAGTTACTCGAGGGACACTTACTTCTACGAGCAGTACTTC. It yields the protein CASSYSRDTYFYEQYF.

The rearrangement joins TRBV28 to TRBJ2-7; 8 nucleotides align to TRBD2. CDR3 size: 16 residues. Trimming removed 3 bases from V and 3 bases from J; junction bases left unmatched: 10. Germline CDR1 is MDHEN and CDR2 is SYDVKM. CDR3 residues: CASSFGGTRGIYEQYF. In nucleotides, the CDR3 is TGTGCCAGCAGTTTTGGAGGGACTAGAGGGATCTACGAGCAGTACTTC.

The CDR3 bases are TGTGCCAGTACCTATAGGGGATGGGACGGAGATACGCAGTATTTT. It yields the protein CASTYRGWDGDTQYF. This chain joins TRBV19 and TRBJ2-3; D may match TRBD1 or TRBD2 (5 bases each). V lost 7 bases to trimming and J lost 5 bases, with 19 bases between them. This CDR3 has 15 amino acids. Looked up from germline, CDR1 is LNHDA and CDR2 is SQIVND (reference sequence).

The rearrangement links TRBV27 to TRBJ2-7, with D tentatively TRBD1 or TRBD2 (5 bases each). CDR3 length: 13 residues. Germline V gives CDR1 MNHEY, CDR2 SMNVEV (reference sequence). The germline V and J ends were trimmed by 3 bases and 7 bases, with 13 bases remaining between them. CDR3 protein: CASSFGGEGEQYF. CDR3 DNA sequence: TGTGCCAGCAGTTTTGGGGGAGAGGGAGAGCAGTACTTC.

CDR3 nucleotides: TGTGCCAGCAGTCCTTCCGGGAGGGGGATAGGTGAGCAGTTCTTC. It is translated as CASSPSGRGIGEQFF. The genes are TRBV12-3 or TRBV12-4 and TRBJ2-1, with TRBD2 matching over 8 bases. V was pared by 5 bases and J by 9 bases, with 12 bases of the junction left unmatched. This CDR3 spans 15 amino acids.

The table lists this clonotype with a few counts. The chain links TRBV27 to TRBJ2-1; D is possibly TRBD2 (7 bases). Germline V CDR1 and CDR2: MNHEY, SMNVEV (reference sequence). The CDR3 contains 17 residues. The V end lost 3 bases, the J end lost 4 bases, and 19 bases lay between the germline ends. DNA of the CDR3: TGTGCCAGCAGTTTTGGAGGAGGGGGGAGGGCATACAATGAGCAGTTCTTC. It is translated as CASSFGGGGRAYNEQFF.

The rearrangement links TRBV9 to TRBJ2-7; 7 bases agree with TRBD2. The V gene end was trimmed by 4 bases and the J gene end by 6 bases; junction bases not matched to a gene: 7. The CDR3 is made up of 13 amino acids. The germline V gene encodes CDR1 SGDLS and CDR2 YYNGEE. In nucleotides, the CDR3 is TGTGCCAGCAGCTCCGGGGGGTCCCTCGAGCAGTACTTC. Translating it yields CASSSGGSLEQYF. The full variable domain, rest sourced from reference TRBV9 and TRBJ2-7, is DSGVTQTPKHLITATGQRVTLRCSPRSGDLSVYWYQQSLDQGLQFLIQYYNGEERAKGNILERFSAQQFPDLHSELNLSSLELGDSALYFCASSSGGSLEQYFGPGTRLTVT.

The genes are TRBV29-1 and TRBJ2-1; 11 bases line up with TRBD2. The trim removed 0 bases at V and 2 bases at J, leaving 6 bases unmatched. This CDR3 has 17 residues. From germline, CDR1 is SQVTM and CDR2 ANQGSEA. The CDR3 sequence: CSVEDRGTSGTYNEQFF. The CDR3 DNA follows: TGCAGCGTTGAAGATCGGGGGACTAGCGGAACCTACAATGAGCAGTTCTTC.

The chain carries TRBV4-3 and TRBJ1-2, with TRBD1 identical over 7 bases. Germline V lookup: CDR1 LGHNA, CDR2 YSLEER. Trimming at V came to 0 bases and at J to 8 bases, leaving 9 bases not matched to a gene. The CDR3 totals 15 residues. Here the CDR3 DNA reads TGCGCCAGCAGCCAAGACCTGGGACAGTCTCGAGGCTACACCTTC. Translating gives CASSQDLGQSRGYTF.

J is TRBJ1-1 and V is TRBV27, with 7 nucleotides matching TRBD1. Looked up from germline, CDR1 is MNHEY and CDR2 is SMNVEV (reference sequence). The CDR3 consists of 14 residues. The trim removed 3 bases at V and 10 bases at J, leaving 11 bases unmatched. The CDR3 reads CASSLATGAGGAFF. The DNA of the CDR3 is TGTGCCAGCAGTTTGGCCACAGGGGCTGGGGGAGCTTTCTTT.

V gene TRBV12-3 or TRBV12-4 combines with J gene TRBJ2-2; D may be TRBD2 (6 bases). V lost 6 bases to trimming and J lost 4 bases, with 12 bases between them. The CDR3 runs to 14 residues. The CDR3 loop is CASSRDSLTGELFF. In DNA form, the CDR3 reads TGTGCCAGCAGCCGGGACTCCCTCACCGGGGAGCTGTTTTTT.

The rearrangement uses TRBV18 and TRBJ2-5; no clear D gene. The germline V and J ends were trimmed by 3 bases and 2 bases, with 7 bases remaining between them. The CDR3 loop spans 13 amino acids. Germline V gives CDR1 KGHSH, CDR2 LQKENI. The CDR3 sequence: CASSPLSQETQYF. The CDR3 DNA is TGTGCCAGCTCACCCCTATCTCAAGAGACCCAGTACTTC.

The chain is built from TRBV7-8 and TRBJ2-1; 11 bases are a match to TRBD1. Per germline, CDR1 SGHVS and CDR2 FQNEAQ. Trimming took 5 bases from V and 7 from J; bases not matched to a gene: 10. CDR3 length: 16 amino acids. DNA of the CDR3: TGTGCCAGCAGCATAAGGGACAGGGGGTCGGGAAATGAGCAGTTCTTC. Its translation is CASSIRDRGSGNEQFF.

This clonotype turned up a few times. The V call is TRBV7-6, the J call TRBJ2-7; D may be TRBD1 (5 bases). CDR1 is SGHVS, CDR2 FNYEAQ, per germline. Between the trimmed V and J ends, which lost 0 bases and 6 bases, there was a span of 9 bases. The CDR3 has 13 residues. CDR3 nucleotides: TGTGCCAGCAGCTTAGCGCTGGGGCTCGAGCAGTACTTC. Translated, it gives CASSLALGLEQYF.

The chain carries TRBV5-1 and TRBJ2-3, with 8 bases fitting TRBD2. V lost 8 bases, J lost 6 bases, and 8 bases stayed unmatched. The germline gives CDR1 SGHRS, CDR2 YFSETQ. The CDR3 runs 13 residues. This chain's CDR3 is CASSGKSWDTQYF. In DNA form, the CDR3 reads TGCGCCAGTAGCGGGAAATCGTGGGATACGCAGTATTTT.

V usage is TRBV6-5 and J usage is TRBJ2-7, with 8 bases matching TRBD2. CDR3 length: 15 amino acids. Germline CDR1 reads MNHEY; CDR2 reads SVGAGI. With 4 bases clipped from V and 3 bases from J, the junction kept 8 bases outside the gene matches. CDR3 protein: CASSSYKLADYEQYF. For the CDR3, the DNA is TGTGCCAGCAGTTCCTATAAACTAGCGGACTACGAGCAGTACTTC.

The CDR3 nucleotides are TGTGCCAGCAGTCCTCTGACAGGGGCCGCTTTAAATCAGCCCCAGCATTTT. It encodes CASSPLTGAALNQPQHF. This chain connects TRBV12-3 or TRBV12-4 to TRBJ1-5, with TRBD1 matching 8 bases. The CDR3 totals 17 residues. Losses at the gene ends were 5 bases for V and 4 bases for J; bases not matched to a gene: 13.

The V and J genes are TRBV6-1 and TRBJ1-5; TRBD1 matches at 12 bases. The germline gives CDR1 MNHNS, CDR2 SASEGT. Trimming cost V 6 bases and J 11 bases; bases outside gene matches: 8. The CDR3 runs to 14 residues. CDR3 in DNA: TGTGCCAGCAGAACCGGGACAGGGGGCAAGACCCAGCATTTT. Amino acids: CASRTGTGGKTQHF.

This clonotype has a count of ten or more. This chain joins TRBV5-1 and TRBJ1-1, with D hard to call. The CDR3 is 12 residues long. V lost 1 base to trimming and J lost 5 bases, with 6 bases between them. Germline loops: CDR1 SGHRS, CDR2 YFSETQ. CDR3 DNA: TGCGCCAGCAGCTTGTTGGGAACTGAAGCTTTCTTT. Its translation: CASSLLGTEAFF.

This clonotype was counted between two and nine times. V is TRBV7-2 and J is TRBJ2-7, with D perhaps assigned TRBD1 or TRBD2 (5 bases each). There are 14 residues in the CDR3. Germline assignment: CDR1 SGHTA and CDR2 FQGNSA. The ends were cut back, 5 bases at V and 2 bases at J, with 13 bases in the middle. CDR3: CASSGGRVAYEQYF. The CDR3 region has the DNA TGTGCCAGCAGCGGGGGACGGGTGGCCTACGAGCAGTACTTC.

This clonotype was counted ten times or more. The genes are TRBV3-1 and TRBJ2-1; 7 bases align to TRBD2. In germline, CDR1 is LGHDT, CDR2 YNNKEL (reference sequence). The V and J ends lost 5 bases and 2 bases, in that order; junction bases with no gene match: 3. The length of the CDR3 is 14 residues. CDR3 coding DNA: TGTGCCAGCAGCTGGGGGACTACCTACAATGAGCAGTTCTTC. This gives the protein CASSWGTTYNEQFF.

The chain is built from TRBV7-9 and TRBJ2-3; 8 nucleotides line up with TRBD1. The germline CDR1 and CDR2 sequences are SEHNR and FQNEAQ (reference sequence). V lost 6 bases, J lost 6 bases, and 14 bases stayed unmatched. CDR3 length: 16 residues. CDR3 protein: CASRSRDRKEWDTQYF. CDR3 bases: TGTGCCAGCAGGTCACGGGACAGGAAGGAATGGGATACGCAGTATTTT. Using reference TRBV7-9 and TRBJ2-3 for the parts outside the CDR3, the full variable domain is DTGVSQNPRHKITKRGQNVTFRCDPISEHNRLYWYRQTLGQGPEFLTYFQNEAQLEKSRLLSDRFSAERPKGSFSTLEIQRTEQGDSAMYLCASRSRDRKEWDTQYFGPGTRLTVL.

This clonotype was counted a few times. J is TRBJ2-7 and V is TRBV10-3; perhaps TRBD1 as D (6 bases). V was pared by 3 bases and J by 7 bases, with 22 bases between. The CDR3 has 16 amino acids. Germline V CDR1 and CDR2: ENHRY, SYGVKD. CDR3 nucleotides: TGTGCCATCAGTGACCCCGACAGGCCTCAACGGAGGGAGCAGTACTTC. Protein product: CAISDPDRPQRREQYF.

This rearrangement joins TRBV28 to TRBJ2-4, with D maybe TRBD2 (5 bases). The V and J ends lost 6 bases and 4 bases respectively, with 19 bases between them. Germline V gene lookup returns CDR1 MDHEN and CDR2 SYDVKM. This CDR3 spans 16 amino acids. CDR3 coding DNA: TGTGCCAGCAGCTCGGGAAGTCTCGCACAGAAAAACATTCAGTACTTC. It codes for CASSSGSLAQKNIQYF.

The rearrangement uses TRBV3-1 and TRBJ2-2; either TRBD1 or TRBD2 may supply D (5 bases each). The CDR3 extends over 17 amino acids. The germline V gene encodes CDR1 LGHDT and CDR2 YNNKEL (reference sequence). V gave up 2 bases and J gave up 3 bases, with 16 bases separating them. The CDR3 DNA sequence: TGTGCCAGCAGCCAAAGGTGGGGGACCCCTCACACCGGGGAGCTGTTTTTT. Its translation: CASSQRWGTPHTGELFF.

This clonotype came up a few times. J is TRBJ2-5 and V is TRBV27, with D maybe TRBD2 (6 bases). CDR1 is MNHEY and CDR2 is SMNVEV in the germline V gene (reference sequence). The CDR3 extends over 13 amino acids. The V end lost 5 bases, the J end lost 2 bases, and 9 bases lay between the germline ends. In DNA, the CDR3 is TGTGCCAGCAGTCTCGGGACTCAAGAGACCCAGTACTTC. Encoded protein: CASSLGTQETQYF.

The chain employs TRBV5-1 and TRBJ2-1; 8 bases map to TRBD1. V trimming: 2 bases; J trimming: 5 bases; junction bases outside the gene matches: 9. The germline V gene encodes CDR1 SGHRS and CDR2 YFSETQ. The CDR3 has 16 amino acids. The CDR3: CASSLPGGLGDNEQFF. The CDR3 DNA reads TGCGCCAGCAGCTTACCAGGGGGCCTAGGTGACAATGAGCAGTTCTTC.

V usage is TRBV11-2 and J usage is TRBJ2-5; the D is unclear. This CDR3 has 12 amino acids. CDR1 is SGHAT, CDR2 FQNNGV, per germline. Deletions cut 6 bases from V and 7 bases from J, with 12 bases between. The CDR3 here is CASRSSSATQYF. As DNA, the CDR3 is TGTGCCAGCAGGTCTAGTTCGGCGACCCAGTACTTC.